What follows are 24 T cell receptor beta chains derived from one specimen sequenced in a study of blood T cell repertoires in COVID-19. Measured with immunoSEQ multiplex PCR; TCRdb has only the in-frame clones, and not every one. The sample has under 450,000 clones, roughly 80% seen once; the top ten hold 5.1%. The sequenced sample was PBMCs or T cells enriched from blood (not recorded which). The source is a woman aged 50 to 65 who had recovered from COVID-19.

The chain has TRBV10-1 and TRBJ1-3; TRBD1 is a possible D gene (6 bases). The germline V gene encodes CDR1 WNHNN and CDR2 SYGVQD (reference sequence). The CDR3 runs 17 residues. Trimming removed 0 bases at V and 2 bases at J, with 14 bases between. The CDR3 nucleotides are TGCGCCAGCAGTGAGTCAGGCAGGGGCGAGGCTGGAAACACCATATATTTT. Its translation is CASSESGRGEAGNTIYF.

This sequence joins TRBV5-1 and TRBJ1-3; D call uncertain. The CDR3 runs 16 residues. Germline V gene data show CDR1 as SGHRS and CDR2 as YFSETQ. V lost 0 bases and J lost 1, with 11 bases in between. CDR3 loop: CASSLEGRLSGNTIYF. CDR3 sequence (DNA): TGCGCCAGCAGCTTGGAAGGGAGATTATCTGGAAACACCATATATTTT.

This chain uses TRBV2 with TRBJ1-1; D ambiguous. Germline V gene sequence: CDR1 SNHLY, CDR2 FYNNEI. The CDR3 length is 11 residues. V dropped 7 bases and J dropped 8 bases, with 11 bases sitting between them. The CDR3 sequence: CASNGEWEAFF. For the CDR3, the DNA is TGTGCCAGCAACGGGGAATGGGAAGCTTTCTTT.

The rearrangement uses TRBV15 and TRBJ2-5, with D possibly being TRBD2 (5 bases). In germline, CDR1 is LNHNV, CDR2 YYDKDF (reference sequence). V gave up 9 bases and J gave up 5 bases, with 10 bases separating them. CDR3 size: 11 residues. CDR3 residues: CATRTGETQYF. The CDR3 DNA reads as TGTGCCACGAGGACGGGGGAGACCCAGTACTTC.

This clone was observed at least ten times. V gene TRBV6-5 combines with J gene TRBJ1-2; 8 bases are a match to TRBD1. This CDR3 region has 14 residues. Germline trimming cut 0 bases from V and 7 bases from J; bases unmatched to any gene: 4. CDR1 and CDR2 (germline): MNHEY, SVGAGI. The chain's CDR3 is CASSYSGTGRGYTF. The CDR3, as DNA: TGTGCCAGCAGTTACTCCGGGACAGGCCGTGGCTACACCTTC.

The chain employs TRBV27 and TRBJ1-6, with D perhaps TRBD1 (6 bases). V was clipped by 7 bases and J by 4 bases, with 11 bases between them. The CDR3 contains 14 residues. Germline CDR1 reads MNHEY; CDR2 reads SMNVEV (reference sequence). CDR3 DNA: TGTGCCAGCAAGGGGGGGGTTTATAATTCACCCCTCCACTTT. Residues: CASKGGVYNSPLHF.

The chain recombines TRBV2 with TRBJ1-1, with unresolved D. The CDR3 sequence is 13 residues long. V was pared by 3 bases and J by 7 bases, with 12 bases between. The germline V gene encodes CDR1 SNHLY and CDR2 FYNNEI. In DNA, the CDR3 is TGTGCCAGCAGTGACTTATTAGGCGGTGAAGCTTTCTTT. Translated: CASSDLLGGEAFF.

The V call is TRBV30, the J call TRBJ1-1; the match to TRBD1 covers 8 bases. Germline CDR1 and CDR2: GTSNPN and SVGIG (reference sequence). The V and J ends lost 8 bases and 0 bases, in that order; junction bases with no gene match: 8. This CDR3 comprises 14 residues. The CDR3 region has the DNA TGTGCCGGAGACAGGGGATATATGAACACTGAAGCTTTCTTT. It is translated as CAGDRGYMNTEAFF.

The chain combines TRBV5-1 with TRBJ1-2; 8 nucleotides match TRBD1. The CDR3 length is 15 residues. J lost 0 bases, V lost 0 bases, and 1 base had no gene match. CDR1 and CDR2 from the germline V gene are SGHRS and YFSETQ. DNA of the CDR3: TGCGCCAGCAGCTTGGGGGACAGGTCTAACTATGGCTACACCTTC. It is translated as CASSLGDRSNYGYTF. The variable domain in full, with the rest retrieved from reference TRBV5-1 and TRBJ1-2, is KAGVTQTPRYLIKTRGQQVTLSCSPISGHRSVSWYQQTPGQGLQFLFEYFSETQRNKGNFPGRFSGRQFSNSRSEMNVSTLELGDSALYLCASSLGDRSNYGYTFGSGTRLTVV.

The chain employs TRBV6-5 and TRBJ1-1; TRBD1 might be the D (6 bases). Looked up from germline, CDR1 is MNHEY and CDR2 is SVGAGI. This CDR3 is built from 15 residues. The V and J ends lost 6 bases and 8 bases respectively, with 22 bases between them. CDR3 in amino acids: CASRPQQGFDEEAFF. CDR3 coding DNA: TGTGCCAGCAGGCCTCAACAGGGTTTCGATGAAGAAGCTTTCTTT.

The chain employs TRBV29-1 and TRBJ1-2, with a possible D match to TRBD1 (5 bases). Germline loops: CDR1 SQVTM, CDR2 ANQGSEA. V was pared by 2 bases and J by 7 bases, with 14 bases between. This CDR3 is 13 amino acids long. CDR3 in DNA: TGCAGCGTTGAAAAGGGGTCGGGTTCTGGCTACACCTTC. Residues: CSVEKGSGSGYTF.

The chain carries TRBV6-4 and TRBJ1-4, with 12 bases matching TRBD1. Per the germline V gene, CDR1 is MRHNA and CDR2 is SNTAGT. J was trimmed by 7 bases and V by 0 bases; bases with no gene match: 6. The length of the CDR3 is 17 residues. The CDR3 region is CASSDSRDRGPGEKLFF. The CDR3 region has the DNA TGTGCCAGCAGTGACTCGAGGGACAGGGGGCCAGGTGAAAAACTGTTTTTT.

V and J are TRBV7-2 and TRBJ2-7, with D perhaps matching TRBD1 (6 bases). Germline-derived CDR1 and CDR2 are SGHTA and FQGNSA. There are 14 residues in the CDR3. The germline V and J ends were trimmed by 5 bases and 0 bases, with 11 bases remaining between them. The CDR3 coding sequence is TGTGCCAGCAGCATGGGACAATCCTCCTACGAGCAGTACTTC. Its protein is CASSMGQSSYEQYF.

This chain connects TRBV29-1 to TRBJ2-7; 9 positions agree with TRBD2. V lost 4 bases to trimming and J lost 6 bases; unmatched junction nucleotides: 13. The CDR3 is made up of 15 amino acids. Germline V CDR1 and CDR2: SQVTM, ANQGSEA. CDR3 sequence reads: CSVGRSSGMIGEQYF. CDR3 nucleotides: TGCAGCGTTGGGAGGTCTAGCGGGATGATCGGCGAGCAGTACTTC.

This clone has only a few counts. The V and J genes are TRBV2 and TRBJ2-5, with D maybe TRBD1 (5 bases). The CDR3 runs 13 residues. CDR1 SNHLY and CDR2 FYNNEI come from the germline V gene. V was shortened by 7 bases and J by 4 bases, with 13 bases between the two germline ends. The CDR3 is CASTKGVGETQYF. The CDR3 DNA sequence: TGTGCCAGCACCAAAGGGGTGGGAGAGACCCAGTACTTC.

DNA of the CDR3: TGTGCCAGCAGCCAACAAAATCAGCCCCAGCATTTT. Amino acid sequence: CASSQQNQPQHF. This chain uses TRBV3-1 (or the pseudogene TRBV3-2) with TRBJ1-5; D is undetermined. The CDR3 covers 12 residues. The germline gives CDR1 LGHDT, CDR2 YNNKEL (reference sequence). The V gene lost 2 bases and the J gene lost 4 bases, with 3 bases spanning the gap.

The genes are TRBV13 and TRBJ2-3, with a weak D call TRBD1 (7 bases). Trimming stripped 4 bases from V and 3 bases from J, with 14 bases between. In germline, CDR1 is PRHDT, CDR2 FYEKMQ (reference sequence). This CDR3 is built from 15 residues. The CDR3 reads CASSSGRQGTDTQYF. CDR3 sequence (DNA): TGTGCCAGCAGCTCCGGGAGACAGGGTACAGATACGCAGTATTTT.

The V gene is TRBV19, the J gene TRBJ1-2; no clear D gene. Trimming removed 1 base from V and 0 bases from J, with 15 bases in between. Germline CDR1 and CDR2: LNHDA and SQIVND (reference sequence). The CDR3 contains 17 residues. For the CDR3, the DNA is TGTGCCAGTAGTATAGCACTCGGCTCCCGGGCTAACTATGGCTACACCTTC. This sequence encodes CASSIALGSRANYGYTF. The variable domain in full, with the rest retrieved from reference TRBV19 and TRBJ1-2, is DGGITQSPKYLFRKEGQNVTLSCEQNLNHDAMYWYRQDPGQGLRLIYYSQIVNDFQKGDIAEGYSVSREKKESFPLTVTSAQKNPTAFYLCASSIALGSRANYGYTFGSGTRLTVV.

J is TRBJ1-2 and V is TRBV10-3, with TRBD1 matching over 7 bases. This CDR3 is 13 amino acids long. With V trimmed by 6 bases and J by 8 bases, 9 bases remained unmatched. Germline V gene sequence: CDR1 ENHRY, CDR2 SYGVKD. The CDR3 here is CAISRQGQGGYTF. CDR3 DNA: TGTGCCATCAGCCGACAGGGCCAAGGAGGCTACACCTTC.

The chain couples TRBV11-2 to TRBJ2-1, with TRBD2 matching over 14 bases. The CDR3 consists of 16 residues. With 4 bases clipped from V and 9 bases from J, the junction kept 8 bases outside the gene matches. Germline loops: CDR1 SGHAT, CDR2 FQNNGV. The CDR3 region is CASSSHSTSGRGEQFF. CDR3 sequence (DNA): TGTGCCAGCAGCTCCCATTCGACTAGCGGGAGGGGTGAGCAGTTCTTC.

This clone has only one observation. The J gene is TRBJ1-1, the V gene TRBV7-9; D unclear. Germline CDR1 is SEHNR and CDR2 is FQNEAQ (reference sequence). With 6 bases removed from V and 0 bases from J, the gap between germline ends came to 14 bases. CDR3 length: 15 amino acids. The CDR3: CASSPVMSLNTEAFF. CDR3 bases: TGTGCCAGCAGTCCTGTGATGAGTTTGAACACTGAAGCTTTCTTT.

V is TRBV28 and J is TRBJ2-7, with 8 positions matching TRBD1. The CDR3 has 16 residues. With V trimmed by 4 bases and J by 2 bases, 10 bases remained unmatched. Germline-derived CDR1 and CDR2 are MDHEN and SYDVKM. CDR3 sequence reads: CASSSLRGQGTYEQYF. The CDR3 DNA follows: TGTGCCAGCAGTTCCCTCCGAGGACAGGGCACCTACGAGCAGTACTTC. The full variable domain, completed using reference TRBV28 and TRBJ2-7, is DVKVTQSSRYLVKRTGEKVFLECVQDMDHENMFWYRQDPGLGLRLIYFSYDVKMKEKGDIPEGYSVSREKKERFSLILESASTNQTSMYLCASSSLRGQGTYEQYFGPGTRLTVT.

The chain has TRBV14 and TRBJ1-2; D is possibly TRBD1 (6 bases). Germline-derived CDR1 and CDR2 are SGHDN and FVKESK. Trimming took 4 bases from V and 5 from J, leaving 14 bases between them. The length of the CDR3 is 14 residues. Here the CDR3 reads CASSRQAPGYGYTF. The CDR3 coding sequence is TGTGCCAGCAGCCGACAGGCCCCTGGGTATGGCTACACCTTC.

This clone has just one count. The CDR3 is CASSPRQGGQPQHF. CDR3 in DNA: TGTGCCAGTAGTCCTCGACAGGGCGGCCAGCCCCAGCATTTT. V usage is TRBV19 and J usage is TRBJ1-5; 7 nucleotides match TRBD1. Looked up from germline, CDR1 is LNHDA and CDR2 is SQIVND (reference sequence). The CDR3 is 14 residues long. With 5 bases clipped from V and 7 bases from J, the junction kept 8 bases outside the gene matches.